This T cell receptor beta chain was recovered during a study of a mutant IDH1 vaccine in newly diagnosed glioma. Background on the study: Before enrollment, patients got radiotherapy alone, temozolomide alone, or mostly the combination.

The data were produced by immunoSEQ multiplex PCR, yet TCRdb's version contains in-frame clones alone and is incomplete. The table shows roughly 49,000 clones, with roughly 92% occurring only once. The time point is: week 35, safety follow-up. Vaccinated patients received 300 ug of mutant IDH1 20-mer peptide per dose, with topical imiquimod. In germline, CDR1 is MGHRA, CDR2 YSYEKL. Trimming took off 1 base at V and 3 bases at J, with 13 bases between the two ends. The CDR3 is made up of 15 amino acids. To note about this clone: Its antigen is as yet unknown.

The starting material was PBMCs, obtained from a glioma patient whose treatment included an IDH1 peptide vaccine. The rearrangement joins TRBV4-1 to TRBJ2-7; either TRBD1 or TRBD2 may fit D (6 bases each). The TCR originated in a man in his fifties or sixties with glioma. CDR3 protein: CASSQGGALDYEQYF. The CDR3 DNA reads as TGCGCCAGCAGCCAAGGGGGGGCCCTCGACTACGAGCAGTACTTC.